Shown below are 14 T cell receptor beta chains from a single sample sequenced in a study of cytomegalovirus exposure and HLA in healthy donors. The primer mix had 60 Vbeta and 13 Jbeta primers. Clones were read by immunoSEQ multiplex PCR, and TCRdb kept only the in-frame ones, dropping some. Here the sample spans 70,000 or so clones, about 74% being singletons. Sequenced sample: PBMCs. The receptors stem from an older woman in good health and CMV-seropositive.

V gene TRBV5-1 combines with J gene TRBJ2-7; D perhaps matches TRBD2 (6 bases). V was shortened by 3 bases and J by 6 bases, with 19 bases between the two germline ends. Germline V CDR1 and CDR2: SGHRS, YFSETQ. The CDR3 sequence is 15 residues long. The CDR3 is CASSWDGLQTGEQYF. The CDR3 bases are TGCGCCAGCAGCTGGGATGGACTACAGACTGGCGAGCAGTACTTC.

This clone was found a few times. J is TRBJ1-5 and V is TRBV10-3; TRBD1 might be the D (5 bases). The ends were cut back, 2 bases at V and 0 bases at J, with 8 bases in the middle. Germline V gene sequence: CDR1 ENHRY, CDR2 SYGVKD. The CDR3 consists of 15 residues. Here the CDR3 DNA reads TGTGCCATCAGTGAGACAGGATTTAGCAATCAGCCCCAGCATTTT. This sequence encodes CAISETGFSNQPQHF.

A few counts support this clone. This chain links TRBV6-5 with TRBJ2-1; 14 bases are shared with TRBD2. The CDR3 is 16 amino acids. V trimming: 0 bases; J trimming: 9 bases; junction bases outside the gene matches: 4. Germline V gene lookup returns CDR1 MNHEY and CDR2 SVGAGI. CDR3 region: CASSYSRGLAGGEQFF. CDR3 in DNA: TGTGCCAGCAGTTACTCGAGAGGACTAGCGGGAGGTGAGCAGTTCTTC.

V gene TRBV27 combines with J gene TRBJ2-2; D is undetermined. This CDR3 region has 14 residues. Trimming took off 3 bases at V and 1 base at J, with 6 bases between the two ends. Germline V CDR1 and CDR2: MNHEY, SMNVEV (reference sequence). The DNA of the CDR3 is TGTGCCAGCAGTTTGGAGCAGAACACCGGGGAGCTGTTTTTT. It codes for CASSLEQNTGELFF.

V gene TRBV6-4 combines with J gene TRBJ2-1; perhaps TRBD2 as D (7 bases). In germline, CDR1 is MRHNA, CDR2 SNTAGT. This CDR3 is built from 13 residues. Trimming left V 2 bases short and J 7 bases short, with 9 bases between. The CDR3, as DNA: TGTGCCAGCAGTGACGAGGGGGGGAATGAGCAGTTCTTC. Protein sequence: CASSDEGGNEQFF.

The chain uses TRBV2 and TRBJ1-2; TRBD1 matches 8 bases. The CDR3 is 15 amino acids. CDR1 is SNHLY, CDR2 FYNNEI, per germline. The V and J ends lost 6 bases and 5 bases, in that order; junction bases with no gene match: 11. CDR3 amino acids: CASSDPGGQVYGYTF. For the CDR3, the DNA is TGTGCCAGCAGCGACCCAGGGGGACAGGTATATGGCTACACCTTC.

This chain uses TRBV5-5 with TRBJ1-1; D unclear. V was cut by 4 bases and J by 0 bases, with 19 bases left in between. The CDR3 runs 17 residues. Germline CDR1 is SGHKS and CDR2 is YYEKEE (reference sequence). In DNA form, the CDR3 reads TGTGCCAGCAGCCTACAGACCCTAACGGGGATGAACACTGAAGCTTTCTTT. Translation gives CASSLQTLTGMNTEAFF. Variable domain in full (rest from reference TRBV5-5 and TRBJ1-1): DAGVTQSPTHLIKTRGQQVTLRCSPISGHKSVSWYQQVLGQGPQFIFQYYEKEERGRGNFPDRFSARQFPNYSSELNVNALLLGDSALYLCASSLQTLTGMNTEAFFGQGTRLTVV.

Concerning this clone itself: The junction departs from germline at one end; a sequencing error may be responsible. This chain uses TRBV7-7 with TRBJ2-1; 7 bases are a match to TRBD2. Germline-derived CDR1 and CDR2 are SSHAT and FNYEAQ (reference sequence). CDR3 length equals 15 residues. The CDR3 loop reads CASSSGLDAYNEQFF. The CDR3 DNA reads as TGTGCTAGCAGCTCCGGACTAGATGCATACAATGAGCAGTTCTTC.

CDR3 loop: CASILSQGGSYEQYF. The CDR3 nucleotides are TGTGCCAGCATTCTCTCACAGGGGGGCTCCTACGAGCAGTACTTC. The rearrangement uses TRBV6-6 and TRBJ2-7; 8 positions agree with TRBD1. Germline V lookup: CDR1 MNHNY, CDR2 SVGAGI (reference sequence). Losses at the gene ends were 7 bases for V and 0 bases for J; bases not matched to a gene: 8. This CDR3 is built from 15 residues.

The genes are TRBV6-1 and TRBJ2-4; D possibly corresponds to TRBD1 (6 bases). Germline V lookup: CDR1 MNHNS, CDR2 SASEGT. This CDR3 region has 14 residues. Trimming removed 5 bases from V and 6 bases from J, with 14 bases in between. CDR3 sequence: CASSQAGERNIQYF. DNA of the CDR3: TGTGCCAGCAGTCAGGCAGGGGAAAGAAACATTCAGTACTTC.

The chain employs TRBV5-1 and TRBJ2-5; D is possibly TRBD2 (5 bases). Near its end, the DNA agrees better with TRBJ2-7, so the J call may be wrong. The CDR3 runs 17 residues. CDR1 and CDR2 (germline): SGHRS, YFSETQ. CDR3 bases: TGCGCCAGCAGCTTGAGTCCGTCGGGATCAAGCTCCTACGAGCAGTACTTC. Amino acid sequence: CASSLSPSGSSSYEQYF.

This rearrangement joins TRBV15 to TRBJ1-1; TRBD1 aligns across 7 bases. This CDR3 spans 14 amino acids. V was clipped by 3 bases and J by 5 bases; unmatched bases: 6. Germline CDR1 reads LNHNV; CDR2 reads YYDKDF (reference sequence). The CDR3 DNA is TGTGCCACCAGCAGCCCCGGGACAGAAACTGAAGCTTTCTTT. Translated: CATSSPGTETEAFF.

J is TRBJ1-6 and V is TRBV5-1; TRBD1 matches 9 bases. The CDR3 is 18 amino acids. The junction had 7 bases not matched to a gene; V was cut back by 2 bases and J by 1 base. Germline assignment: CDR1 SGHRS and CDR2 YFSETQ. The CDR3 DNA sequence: TGCGCCAGCAGCTTAGCCCCGGGACAGGGATCCTATAATTCACCCCTCCACTTT. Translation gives CASSLAPGQGSYNSPLHF. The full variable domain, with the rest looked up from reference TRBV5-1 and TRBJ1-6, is KAGVTQTPRYLIKTRGQQVTLSCSPISGHRSVSWYQQTPGQGLQFLFEYFSETQRNKGNFPGRFSGRQFSNSRSEMNVSTLELGDSALYLCASSLAPGQGSYNSPLHFGNGTRLTVT.

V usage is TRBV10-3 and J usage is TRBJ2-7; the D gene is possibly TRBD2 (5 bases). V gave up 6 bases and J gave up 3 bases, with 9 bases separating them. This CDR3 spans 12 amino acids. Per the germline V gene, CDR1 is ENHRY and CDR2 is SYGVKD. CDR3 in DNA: TGTGCCATCAGGGACTCCAACTACGAGCAGTACTTC. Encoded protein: CAIRDSNYEQYF.